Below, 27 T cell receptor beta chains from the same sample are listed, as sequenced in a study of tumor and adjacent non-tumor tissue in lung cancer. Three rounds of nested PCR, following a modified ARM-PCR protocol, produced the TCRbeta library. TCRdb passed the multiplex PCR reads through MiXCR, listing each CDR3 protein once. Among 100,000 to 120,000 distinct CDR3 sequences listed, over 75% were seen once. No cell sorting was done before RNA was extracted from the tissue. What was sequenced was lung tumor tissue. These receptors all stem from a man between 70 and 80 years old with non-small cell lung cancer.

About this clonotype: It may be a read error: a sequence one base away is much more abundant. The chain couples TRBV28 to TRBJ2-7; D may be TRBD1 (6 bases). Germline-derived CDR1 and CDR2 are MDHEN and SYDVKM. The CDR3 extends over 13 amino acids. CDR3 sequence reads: CGTQGDKIYEQYF. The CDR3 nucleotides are TGTGGCACCCAAGGGGACAAGATCTACGAGCAGTACTTC.

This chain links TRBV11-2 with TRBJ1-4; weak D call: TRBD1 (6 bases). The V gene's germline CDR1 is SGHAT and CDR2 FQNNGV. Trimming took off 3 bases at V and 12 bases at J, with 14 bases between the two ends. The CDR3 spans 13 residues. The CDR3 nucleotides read TGTGCCAGCAGCTTGGTCAGGGGAGGAGAACTGTTTTTT. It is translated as CASSLVRGGELFF.

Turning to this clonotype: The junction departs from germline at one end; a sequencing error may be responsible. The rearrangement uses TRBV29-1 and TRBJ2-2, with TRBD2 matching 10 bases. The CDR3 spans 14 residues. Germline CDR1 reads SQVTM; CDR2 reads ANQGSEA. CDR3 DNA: TGCAGTGATGACGTAGCGGGGGGCACCGGCGAGCTGTTTTTT. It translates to CSDDVAGGTGELFF.

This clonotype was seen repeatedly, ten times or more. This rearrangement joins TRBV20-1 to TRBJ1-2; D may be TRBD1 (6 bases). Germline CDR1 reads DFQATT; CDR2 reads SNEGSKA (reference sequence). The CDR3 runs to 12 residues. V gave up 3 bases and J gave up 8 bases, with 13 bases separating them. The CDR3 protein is CSARLTGPGYTF. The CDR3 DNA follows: TGCAGTGCTAGGCTGACAGGCCCGGGCTACACCTTC.

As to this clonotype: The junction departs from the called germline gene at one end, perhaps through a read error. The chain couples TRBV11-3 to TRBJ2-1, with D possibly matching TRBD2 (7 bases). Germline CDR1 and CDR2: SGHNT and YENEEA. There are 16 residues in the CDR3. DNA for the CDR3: TGTGTCAGCAGCTTAGATCCCACGGGGGGCAGGTATGAGCAGTTCTTC. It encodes CVSSLDPTGGRYEQFF.

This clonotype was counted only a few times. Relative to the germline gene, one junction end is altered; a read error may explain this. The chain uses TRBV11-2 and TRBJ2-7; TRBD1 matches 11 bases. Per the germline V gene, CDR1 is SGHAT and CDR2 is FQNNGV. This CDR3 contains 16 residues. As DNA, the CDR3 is TGTGCCAGCAGCTTAGAATGGGGGACAGGGGGTGACGAGCAGTATTTC. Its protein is CASSLEWGTGGDEQYF.

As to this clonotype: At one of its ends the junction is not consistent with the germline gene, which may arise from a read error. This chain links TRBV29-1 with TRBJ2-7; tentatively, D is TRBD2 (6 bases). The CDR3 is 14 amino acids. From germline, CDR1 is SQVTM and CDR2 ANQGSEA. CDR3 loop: CCVQRAGPIYEQYF. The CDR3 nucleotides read TGCTGCGTTCAAAGGGCGGGACCGATCTACGAGCAGTACTTC.

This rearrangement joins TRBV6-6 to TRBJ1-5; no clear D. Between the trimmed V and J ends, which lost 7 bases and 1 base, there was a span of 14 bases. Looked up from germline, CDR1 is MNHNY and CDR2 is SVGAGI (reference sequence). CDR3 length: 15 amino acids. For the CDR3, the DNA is TGTGCCAGCACCACCCGGATGTACAGCAATCAGCCCCAGCATTTT. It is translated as CASTTRMYSNQPQHF.

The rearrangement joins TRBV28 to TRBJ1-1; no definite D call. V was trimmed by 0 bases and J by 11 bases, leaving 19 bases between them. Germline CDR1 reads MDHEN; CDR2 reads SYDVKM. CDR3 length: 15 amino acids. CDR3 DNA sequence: TGTGCCAGCAGTTTATGGCCCAGTTACTACAATGAGGCTTTCTTT. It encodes CASSLWPSYYNEAFF.

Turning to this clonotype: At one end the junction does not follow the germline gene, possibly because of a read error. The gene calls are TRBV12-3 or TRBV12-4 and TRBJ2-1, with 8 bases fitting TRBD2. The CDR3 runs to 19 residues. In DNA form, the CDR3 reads TGTGCCAGCAGAAAAACTATCGGGGGGGCCATTAGCTCCTACAAAGAGCAGTTCTTC. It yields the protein CASRKTIGGAISSYKEQFF.

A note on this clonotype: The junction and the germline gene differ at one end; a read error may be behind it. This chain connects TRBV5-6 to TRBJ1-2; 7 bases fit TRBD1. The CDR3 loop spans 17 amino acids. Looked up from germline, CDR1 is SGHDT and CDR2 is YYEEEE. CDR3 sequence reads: CTSSLVVGVGQDYGYTF. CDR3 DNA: TGTACCAGCAGCCTGGTGGTTGGTGTCGGACAGGACTATGGCTACACCTTC.

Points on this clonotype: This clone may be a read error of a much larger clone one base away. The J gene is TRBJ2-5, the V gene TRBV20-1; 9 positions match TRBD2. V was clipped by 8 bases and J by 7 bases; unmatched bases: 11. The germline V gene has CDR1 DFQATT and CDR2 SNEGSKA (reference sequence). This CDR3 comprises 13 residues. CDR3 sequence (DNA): TGCAGTTCCGGGTCAGCGGGGGGAGGGACCCAGTACTTC. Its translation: CSSGSAGGGTQYF.

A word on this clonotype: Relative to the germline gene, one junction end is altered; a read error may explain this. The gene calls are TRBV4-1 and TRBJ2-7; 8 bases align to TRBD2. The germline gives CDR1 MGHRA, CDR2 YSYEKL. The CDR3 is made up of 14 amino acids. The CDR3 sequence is CASGQAGEPYEQYF. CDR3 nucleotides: TGCGCCAGCGGCCAAGCGGGAGAGCCCTACGAACAGTACTTC.

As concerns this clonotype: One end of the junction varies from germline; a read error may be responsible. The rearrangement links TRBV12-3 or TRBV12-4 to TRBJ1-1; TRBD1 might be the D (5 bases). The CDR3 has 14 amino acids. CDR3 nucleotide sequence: TGTGCCAGCAGTCCCTCCGGGGGGGTCACTGAAGCTTTGTTT. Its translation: CASSPSGGVTEALF.

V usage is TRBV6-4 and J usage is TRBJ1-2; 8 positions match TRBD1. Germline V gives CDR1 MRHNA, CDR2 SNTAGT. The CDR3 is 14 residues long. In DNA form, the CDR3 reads TGTACCAACAGTGACACCACCGGGACAGGCTTTTTGACCTTC. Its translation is CTNSDTTGTGFLTF.

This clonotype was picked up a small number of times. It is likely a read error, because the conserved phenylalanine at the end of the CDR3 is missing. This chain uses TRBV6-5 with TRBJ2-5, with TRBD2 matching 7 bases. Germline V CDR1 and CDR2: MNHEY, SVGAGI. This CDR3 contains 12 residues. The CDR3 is CASSWGGEAQYL. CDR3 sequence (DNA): TGTGCCAGCAGTTGGGGGGGAGAGGCCCAGTACCTC.

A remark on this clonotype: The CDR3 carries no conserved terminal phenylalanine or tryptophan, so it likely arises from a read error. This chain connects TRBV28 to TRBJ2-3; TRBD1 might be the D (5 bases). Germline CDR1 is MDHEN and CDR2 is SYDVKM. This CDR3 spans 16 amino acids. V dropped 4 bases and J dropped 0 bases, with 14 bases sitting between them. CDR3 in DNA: TGTGCCAGCAGTTCGTGGGATAGGGGTAGCACAGATACGCAGTATTAT. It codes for CASSSWDRGSTDTQYY.

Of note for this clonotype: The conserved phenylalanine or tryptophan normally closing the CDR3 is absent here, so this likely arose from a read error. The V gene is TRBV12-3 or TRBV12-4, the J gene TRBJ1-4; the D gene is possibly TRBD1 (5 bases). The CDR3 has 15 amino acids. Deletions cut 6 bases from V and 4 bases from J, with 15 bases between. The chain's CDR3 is CASSGSGLINEKLFY. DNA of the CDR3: TGTGCCAGCAGCGGATCAGGGTTGATTAATGAAAAACTGTTTTAT.

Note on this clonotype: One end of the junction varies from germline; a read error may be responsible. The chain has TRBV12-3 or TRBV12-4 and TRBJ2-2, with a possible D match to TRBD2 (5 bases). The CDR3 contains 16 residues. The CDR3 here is CASSQPLRANTGELFF. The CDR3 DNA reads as TGTGCCAGCAGCCAGCCCCTCAGAGCGAACACCGGGGAGCTGTTCTTT.

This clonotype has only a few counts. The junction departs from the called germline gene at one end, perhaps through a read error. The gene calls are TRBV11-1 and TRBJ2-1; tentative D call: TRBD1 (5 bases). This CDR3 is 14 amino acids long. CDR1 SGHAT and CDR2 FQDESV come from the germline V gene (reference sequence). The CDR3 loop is CASSLVIRVDEQFF. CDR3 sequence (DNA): TGTGCCAGCAGCTTAGTTATCAGGGTCGATGAGCAATTCTTC.

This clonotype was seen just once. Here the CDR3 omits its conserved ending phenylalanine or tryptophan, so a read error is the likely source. The CDR3 loop reads CASSYVGYSYEQYY. CDR3 bases: TGTGCCAGTAGTTACGTTGGCTACAGCTACGAGCAGTACTAC. The V gene is TRBV6-5, the J gene TRBJ2-7; no definite D call. The CDR3 runs to 14 residues. Germline assignment: CDR1 MNHEY and CDR2 SVGAGI.

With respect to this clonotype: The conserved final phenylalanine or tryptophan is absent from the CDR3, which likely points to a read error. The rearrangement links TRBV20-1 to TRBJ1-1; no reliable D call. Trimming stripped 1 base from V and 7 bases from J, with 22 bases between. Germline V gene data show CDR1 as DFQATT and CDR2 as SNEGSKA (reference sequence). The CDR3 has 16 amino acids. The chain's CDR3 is CSARAPFGRSGNEAFL. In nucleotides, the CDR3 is TGCAGTGCTAGAGCTCCGTTCGGACGGTCGGGGAATGAAGCTTTCTTA.

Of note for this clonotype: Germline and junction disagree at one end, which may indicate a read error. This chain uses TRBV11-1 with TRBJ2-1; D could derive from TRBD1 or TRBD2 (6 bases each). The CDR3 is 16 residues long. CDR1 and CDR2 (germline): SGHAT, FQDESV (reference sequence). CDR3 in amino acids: CANSPRPGRGPHEQFF. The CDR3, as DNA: TGTGCCAATAGCCCCCGGCCGGGACGGGGGCCACATGAGCAGTTCTTT.

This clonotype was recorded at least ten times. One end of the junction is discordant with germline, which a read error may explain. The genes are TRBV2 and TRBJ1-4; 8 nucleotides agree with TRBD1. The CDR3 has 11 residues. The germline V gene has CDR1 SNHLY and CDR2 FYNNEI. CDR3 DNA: TGCGCCGGGACAGGAAACGAAAAACTGTTTTTT. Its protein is CAGTGNEKLFF.

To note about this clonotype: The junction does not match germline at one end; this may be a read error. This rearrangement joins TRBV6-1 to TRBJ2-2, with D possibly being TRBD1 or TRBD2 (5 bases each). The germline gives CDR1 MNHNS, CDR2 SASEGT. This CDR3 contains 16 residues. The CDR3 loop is CASSGRGTGSTRELFF. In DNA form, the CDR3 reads TGTGCCAGCAGTGGACGAGGGACGGGATCCACCAGGGAGCTGTTTTTT.

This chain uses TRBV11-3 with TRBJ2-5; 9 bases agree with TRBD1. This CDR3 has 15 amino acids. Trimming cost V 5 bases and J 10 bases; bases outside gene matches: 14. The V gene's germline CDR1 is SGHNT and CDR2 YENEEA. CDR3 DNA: TGTGCCAGCAGCCAAGGACAGGGGTCACACGTAAGCCAGTACTTC. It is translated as CASSQGQGSHVSQYF.

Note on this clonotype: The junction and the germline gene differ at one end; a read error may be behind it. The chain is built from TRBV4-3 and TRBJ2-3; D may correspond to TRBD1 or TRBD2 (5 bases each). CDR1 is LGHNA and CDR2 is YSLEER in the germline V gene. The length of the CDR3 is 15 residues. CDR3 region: CASSSSLGTADMQYF. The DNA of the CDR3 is TGCGCCAGTAGTTCTAGCCTCGGGACGGCAGATATGCAGTATTTT.